This TCR beta chain was observed in a study of T-cell reconstitution after alpha-beta-depleted transplantation in children (dated by TCRdb to the mid-2010s). Broadly, across the study: T-cell immune reconstitution after TCRalphabeta/CD19-depleted allogeneic hematopoietic cell transplantation in children was quantitatively tracked in the study by means of TCR repertoire profiling.

The library was generated by PCR. The listed sequencing device is Illumina HiSeq 2500. TCR libraries were prepared with molecular barcoding, using unique molecular identifiers to normalize TCRbeta repertoire quantification. TCRdb ran its own pipeline on the public reads, namely fastp trimming at Q25 and MiXCR clone calling, and kept in-frame beta chains. CDR3 protein sequences are deduplicated, and each keeps its most common genes and DNA. Here the sample has about 190,000 distinct CDR3 sequences; roughly 7.5% occur a single time. Clones ranked in the top ten supply approximately 3% of the sample. The junction carries 17 bases between V and J, which are trimmed by 7 bases and 5 bases respectively. Looking up the germline V gene yields CDR1 SNHLY and CDR2 FYNNEI. The CDR3 has 14 amino acids, counting the end cysteine and phenylalanine. The kept DNA is CDR3 alone, 42 bases in frame from the first base.

This clonotype was counted ten times or more. Its specific antigen is unknown. No base quality information exists; no much larger clone differs at one position. Here the sequenced sample was PBMCs from the stem cell graft donor, taken from the stem cell graft. Here the chain combines TRBV2 and TRBJ2-5; TRBD2 is a possible D gene, resting on 6 matching bases. This TCR derives from a human donor who donated a stem cell graft to a child with Wiskott-Aldrich syndrome. The nucleotide sequence reads as follows: TGTGCCAGCACCATTGACACGGGAGCTGAGACCCAGTACTTC. Its protein is CASTIDTGAETQYF.